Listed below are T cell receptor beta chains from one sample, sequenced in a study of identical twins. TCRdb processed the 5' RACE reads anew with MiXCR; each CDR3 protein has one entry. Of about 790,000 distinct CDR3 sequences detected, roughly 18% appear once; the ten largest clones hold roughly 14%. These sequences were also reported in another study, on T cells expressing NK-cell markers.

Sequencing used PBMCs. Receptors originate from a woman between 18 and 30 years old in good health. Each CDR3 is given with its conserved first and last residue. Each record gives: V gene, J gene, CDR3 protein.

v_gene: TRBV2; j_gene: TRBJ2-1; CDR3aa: CAITTVDEGGFF
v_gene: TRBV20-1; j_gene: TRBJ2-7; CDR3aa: CSAAPGLDLQYF
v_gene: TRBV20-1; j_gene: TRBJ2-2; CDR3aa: CSARRQGWNTGELFF
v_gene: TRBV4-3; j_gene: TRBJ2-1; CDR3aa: CASSQVAGNNEQFF
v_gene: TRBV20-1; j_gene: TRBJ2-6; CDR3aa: CSAEGSSGSHSGANVLTF
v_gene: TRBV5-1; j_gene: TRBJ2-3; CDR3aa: CATSDQSTDTQYF
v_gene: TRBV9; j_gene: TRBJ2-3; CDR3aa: CASSVAGGSLDTQYF
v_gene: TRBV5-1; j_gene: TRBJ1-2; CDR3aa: CASSPRGRGDNYGYTF
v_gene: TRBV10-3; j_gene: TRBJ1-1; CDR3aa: CAAGKEYTEAFF
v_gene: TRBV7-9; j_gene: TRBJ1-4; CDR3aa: CASSSWGQGAEKLFF
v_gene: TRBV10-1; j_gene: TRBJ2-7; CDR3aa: CASSESIRGEDKYF
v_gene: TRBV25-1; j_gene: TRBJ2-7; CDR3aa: CASSDFQGFSYEQYF
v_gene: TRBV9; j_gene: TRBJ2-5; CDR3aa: CASRDGGEETQYF
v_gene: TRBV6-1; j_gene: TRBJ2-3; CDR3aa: CASRNRITDTQYF
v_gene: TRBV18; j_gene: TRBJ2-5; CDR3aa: CASSPAGGPSETQYF
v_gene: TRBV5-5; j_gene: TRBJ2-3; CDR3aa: CATFAYFTDTQYF
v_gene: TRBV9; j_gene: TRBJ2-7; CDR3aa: CASSVAEGAYSEQYF
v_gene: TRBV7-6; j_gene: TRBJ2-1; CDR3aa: CASSPLGRIVEQFF
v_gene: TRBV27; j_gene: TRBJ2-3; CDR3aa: CASKELTSGQTDTQYF
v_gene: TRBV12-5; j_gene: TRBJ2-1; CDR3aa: CASGLSEQFF
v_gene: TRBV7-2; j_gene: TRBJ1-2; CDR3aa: CASRHGTDYGYTF
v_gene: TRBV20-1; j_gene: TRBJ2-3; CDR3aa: CSARGQTDTQYF
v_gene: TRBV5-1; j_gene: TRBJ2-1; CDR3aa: CASSSLPGSSYNEQFF
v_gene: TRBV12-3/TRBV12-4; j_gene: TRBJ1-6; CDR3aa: CASSVQSHSPLHF
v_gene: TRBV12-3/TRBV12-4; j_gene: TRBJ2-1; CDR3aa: CASRRRTSGSNNEQFF
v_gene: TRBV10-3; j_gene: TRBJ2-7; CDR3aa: CAINKGGTGTSYEQYF
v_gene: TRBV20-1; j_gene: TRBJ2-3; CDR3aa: CSASQAGSTDTQYF
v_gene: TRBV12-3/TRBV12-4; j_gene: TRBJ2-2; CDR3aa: CASRFIAGPNTGELFF
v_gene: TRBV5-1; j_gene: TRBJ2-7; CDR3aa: CASSEIGQTYEQYF
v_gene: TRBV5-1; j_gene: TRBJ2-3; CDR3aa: CASSYGTGSGTDTQYF
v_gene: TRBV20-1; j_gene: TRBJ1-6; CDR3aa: CSARDHRNSPLHF
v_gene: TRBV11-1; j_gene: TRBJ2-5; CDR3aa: CASSGRLAGANLQETQYF
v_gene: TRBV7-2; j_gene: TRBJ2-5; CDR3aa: CASSLRSGEETQYF
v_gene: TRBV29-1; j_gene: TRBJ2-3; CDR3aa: CSVAFFGTSGASTDTQYF
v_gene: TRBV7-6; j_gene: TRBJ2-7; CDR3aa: CASSGYRGNYEQYF
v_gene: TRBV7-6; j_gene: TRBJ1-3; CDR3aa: CASSPWLGMDSGNTIYF
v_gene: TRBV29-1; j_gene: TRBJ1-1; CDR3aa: CSGTVNTEAFF
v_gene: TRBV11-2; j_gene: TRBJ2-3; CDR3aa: CASSFFGRAPASTDTQYF
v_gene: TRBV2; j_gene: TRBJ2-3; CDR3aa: CASSVRGGGVADTQYF
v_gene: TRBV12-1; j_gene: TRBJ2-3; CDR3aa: CASGFGDTQYF
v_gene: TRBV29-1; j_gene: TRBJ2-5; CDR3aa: CSASRTTTQETQYF
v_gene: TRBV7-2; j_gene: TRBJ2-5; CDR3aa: CASSQLGSGGAQYF
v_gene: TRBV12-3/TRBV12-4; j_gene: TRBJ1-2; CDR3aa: CASSWQGVYGYTF
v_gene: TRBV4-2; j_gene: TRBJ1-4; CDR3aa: CASSQDSLRINEKLFF
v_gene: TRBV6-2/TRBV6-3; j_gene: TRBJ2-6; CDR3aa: CASSIPSGLAGYSGANVLTF
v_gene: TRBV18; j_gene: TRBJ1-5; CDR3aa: CASSPSTDQPQHF
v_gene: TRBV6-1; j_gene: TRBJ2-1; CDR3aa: CARRPPGLAPDNEQFF
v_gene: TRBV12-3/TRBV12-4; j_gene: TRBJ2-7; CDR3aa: CASSLWRVPYEQYF
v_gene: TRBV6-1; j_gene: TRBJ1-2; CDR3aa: CASIPPGGASYTF
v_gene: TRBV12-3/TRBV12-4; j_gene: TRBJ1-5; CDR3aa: CASSFTTGGPGQPQHF
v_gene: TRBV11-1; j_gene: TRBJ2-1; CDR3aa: CASSFKRTSGRLYNEQFF
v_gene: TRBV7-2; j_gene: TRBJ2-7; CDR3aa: CASSLYGVVEQYF